The sequence of this T cell receptor beta chain was determined in a study of shared clonotypes between healthy human individuals. Overall study context: Researchers assigned three CD4 naive, three CD4 memory, two CD8 naive and one CD8 memory plate to each donor.

This CDR3 has 16 residues. V lost 0 bases, J lost 11 bases, and 14 bases stayed unmatched. The germline gives CDR1 SGHRS, CDR2 YFSETQ. Caucasian adults living in Nashville, Tennessee, provided all samples. The protocol was immunoSEQ multiplex PCR, while the TCRdb copy is restricted to in-frame clones and leaves out a portion. The sample holds roughly 2.4 million clones, around 95% seen once. Sequencing input: naive CD4+ T cells sorted from blood. The subset is: CD45RA+ positively selected. V is TRBV5-1 and J is TRBJ2-3, with TRBD2 matching over 8 bases. The receptor was derived from a man between 18 and 35 years old in good health. The CDR3 sequence is CASSLVPAGESGVQYF. As DNA, the CDR3 is TGCGCCAGCAGCTTGGTCCCAGCGGGAGAATCGGGGGTGCAGTATTTT.